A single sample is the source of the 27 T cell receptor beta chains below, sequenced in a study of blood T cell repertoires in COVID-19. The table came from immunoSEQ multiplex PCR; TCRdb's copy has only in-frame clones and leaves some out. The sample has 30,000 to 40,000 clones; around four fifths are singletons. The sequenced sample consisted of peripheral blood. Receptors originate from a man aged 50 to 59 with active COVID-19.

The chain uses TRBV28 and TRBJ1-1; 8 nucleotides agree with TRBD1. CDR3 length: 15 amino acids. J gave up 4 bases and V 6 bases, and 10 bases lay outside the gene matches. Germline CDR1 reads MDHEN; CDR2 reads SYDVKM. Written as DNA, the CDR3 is TGTGCCAGCAGAAAAGACAGGGGTTCTGTCACTGAAGCTTTCTTT. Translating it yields CASRKDRGSVTEAFF.

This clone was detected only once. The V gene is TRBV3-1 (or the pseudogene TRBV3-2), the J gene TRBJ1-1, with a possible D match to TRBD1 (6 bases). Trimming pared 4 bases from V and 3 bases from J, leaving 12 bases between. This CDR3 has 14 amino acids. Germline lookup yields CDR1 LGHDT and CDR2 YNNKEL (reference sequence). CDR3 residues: CASSLRQGYTEAFF. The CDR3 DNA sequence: TGTGCCAGCAGCCTTCGGCAGGGGTACACTGAAGCTTTCTTT.

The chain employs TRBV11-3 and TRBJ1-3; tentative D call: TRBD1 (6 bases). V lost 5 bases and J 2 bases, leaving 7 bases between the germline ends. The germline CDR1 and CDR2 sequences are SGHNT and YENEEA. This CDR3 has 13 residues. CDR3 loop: CASSQGTGNTIYF. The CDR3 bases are TGTGCCAGCAGCCAGGGGACTGGAAACACCATATATTTT.

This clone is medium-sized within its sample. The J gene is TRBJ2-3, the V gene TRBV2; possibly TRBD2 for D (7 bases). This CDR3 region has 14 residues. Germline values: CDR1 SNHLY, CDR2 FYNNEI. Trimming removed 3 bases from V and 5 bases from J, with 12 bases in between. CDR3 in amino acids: CASSDEGGKDTQYF. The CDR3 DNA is TGTGCCAGCAGTGACGAGGGGGGGAAAGATACGCAGTATTTT.

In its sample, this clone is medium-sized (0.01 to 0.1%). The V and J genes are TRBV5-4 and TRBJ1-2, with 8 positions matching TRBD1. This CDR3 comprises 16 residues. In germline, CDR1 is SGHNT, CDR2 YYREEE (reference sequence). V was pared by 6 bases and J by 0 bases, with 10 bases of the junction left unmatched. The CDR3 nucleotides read TGTGCCAGCACTCAATTCCGGACAGGGACTAACTATGGCTACACCTTC. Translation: CASTQFRTGTNYGYTF.

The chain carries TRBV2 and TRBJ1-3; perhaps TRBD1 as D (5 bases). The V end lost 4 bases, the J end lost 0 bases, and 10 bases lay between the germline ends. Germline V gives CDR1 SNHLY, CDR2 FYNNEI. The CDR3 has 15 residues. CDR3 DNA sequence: TGTGCCAGCAGTGGAGGGACTTACTCTGGAAACACCATATATTTT. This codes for CASSGGTYSGNTIYF.

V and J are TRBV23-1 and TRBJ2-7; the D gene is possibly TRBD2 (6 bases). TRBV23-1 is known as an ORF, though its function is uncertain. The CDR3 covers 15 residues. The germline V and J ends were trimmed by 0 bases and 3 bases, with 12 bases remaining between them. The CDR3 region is CASSQSNGGRYEQYF. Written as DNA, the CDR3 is TGCGCCAGCAGTCAATCGAACGGGGGACGCTACGAGCAGTACTTC.

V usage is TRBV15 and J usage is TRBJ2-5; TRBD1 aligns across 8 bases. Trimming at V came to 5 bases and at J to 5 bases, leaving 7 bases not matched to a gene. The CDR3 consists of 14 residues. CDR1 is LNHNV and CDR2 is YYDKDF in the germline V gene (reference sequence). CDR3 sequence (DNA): TGTGCCACCAGCCTACAGGGGGGCTCGGAGACCCAGTACTTC. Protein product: CATSLQGGSETQYF.

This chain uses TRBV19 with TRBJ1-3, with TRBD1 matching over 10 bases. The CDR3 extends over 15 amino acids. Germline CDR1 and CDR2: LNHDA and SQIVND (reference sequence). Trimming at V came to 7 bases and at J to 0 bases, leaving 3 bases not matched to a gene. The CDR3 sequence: CASTTGGSSGNTIYF. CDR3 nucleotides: TGTGCCAGTACGACAGGGGGCTCCTCTGGAAACACCATATATTTT.

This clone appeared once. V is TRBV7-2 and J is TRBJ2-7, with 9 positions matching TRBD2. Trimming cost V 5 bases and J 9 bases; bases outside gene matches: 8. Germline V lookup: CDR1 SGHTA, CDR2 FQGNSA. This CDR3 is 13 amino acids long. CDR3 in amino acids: CASSPTGGGAQYF. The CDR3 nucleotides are TGTGCCAGCAGCCCCACCGGCGGGGGGGCGCAGTACTTC.

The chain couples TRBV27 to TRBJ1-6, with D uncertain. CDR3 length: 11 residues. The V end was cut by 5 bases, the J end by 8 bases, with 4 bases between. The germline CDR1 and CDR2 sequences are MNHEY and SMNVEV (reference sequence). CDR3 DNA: TGTGCCAGCAGTGTCGATTCACCCCTCCACTTT. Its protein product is CASSVDSPLHF.

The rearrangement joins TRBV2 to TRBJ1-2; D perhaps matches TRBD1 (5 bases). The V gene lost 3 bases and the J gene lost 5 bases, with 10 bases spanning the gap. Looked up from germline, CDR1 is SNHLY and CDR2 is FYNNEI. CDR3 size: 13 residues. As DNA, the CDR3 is TGTGCCAGCAGTGAGAGGGAGGGGTATGGCTACACCTTC. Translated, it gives CASSEREGYGYTF.

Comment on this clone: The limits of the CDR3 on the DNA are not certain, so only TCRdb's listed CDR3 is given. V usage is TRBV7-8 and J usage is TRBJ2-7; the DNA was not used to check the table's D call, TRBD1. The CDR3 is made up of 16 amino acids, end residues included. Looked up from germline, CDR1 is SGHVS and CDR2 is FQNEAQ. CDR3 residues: CASSSSSGTAIYEQYF.

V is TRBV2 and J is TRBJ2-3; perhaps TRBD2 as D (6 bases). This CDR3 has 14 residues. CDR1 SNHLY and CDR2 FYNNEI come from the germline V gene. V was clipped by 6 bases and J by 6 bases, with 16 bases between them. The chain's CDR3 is CASRGGLTGDTQYF. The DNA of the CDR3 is TGTGCCAGCAGGGGGGGACTTACCGGGGATACGCAGTATTTT.

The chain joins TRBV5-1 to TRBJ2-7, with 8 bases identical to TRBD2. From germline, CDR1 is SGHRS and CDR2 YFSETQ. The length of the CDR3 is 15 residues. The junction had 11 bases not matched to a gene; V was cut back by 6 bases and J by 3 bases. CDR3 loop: CASTAGAGALYEQYF. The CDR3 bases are TGCGCCAGCACAGCGGGGGCAGGGGCCCTCTACGAGCAGTACTTC.

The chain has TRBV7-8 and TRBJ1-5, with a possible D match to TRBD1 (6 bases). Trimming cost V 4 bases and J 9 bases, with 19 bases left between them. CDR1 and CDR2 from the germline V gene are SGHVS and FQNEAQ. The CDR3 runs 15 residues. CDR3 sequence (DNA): TGTGCCAGCAGCTACTCCGGGGGGGGCCGGGCGCCCCAGCATTTT. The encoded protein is CASSYSGGGRAPQHF.

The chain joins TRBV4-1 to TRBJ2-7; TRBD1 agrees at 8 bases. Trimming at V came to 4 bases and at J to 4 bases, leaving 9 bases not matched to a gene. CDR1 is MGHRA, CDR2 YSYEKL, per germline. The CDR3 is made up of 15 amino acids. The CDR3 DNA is TGCGCCAGCAGCCGACCGGGACAGGTTAATTACGAGCAGTACTTC. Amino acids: CASSRPGQVNYEQYF.

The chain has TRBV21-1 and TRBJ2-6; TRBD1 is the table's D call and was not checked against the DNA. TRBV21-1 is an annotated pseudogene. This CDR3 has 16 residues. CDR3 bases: TGTGCCAGCACTGACAGGGCGATCAGAAGGGCCAACGTCCTGACTTTC. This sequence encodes CASTDRAIRRANVLTF.

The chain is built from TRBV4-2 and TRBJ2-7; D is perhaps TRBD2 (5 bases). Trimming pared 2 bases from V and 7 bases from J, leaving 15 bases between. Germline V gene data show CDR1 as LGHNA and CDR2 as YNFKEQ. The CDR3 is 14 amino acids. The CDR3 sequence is CASSQSMAGGEQYF. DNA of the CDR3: TGTGCCAGCAGCCAATCTATGGCCGGAGGAGAGCAGTACTTC.

The CDR3: CASSLEGGYRNTIYF. The CDR3 nucleotides are TGCGCCAGCAGCTTGGAAGGGGGATATAGAAACACCATATATTTT. The chain combines TRBV5-1 with TRBJ1-3; D perhaps matches TRBD1 (6 bases). Trimming took off 0 bases at V and 5 bases at J, with 12 bases between the two ends. The CDR3 runs to 15 residues. Germline-derived CDR1 and CDR2 are SGHRS and YFSETQ.

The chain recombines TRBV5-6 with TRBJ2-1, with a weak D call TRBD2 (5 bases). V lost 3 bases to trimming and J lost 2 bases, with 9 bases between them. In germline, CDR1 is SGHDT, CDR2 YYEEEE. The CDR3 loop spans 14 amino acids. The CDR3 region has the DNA TGTGCCAGCAGCTGGACGGGAACCTACAATGAGCAGTTCTTC. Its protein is CASSWTGTYNEQFF.

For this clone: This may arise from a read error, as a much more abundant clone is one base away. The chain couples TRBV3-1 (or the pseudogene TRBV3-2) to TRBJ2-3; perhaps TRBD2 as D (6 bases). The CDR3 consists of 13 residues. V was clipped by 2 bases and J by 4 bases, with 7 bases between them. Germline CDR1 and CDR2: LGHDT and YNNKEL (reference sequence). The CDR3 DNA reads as TGTGCCAGCAGCCAACCGGGGGCAGATACGCAGTATTTT. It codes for CASSQPGADTQYF.

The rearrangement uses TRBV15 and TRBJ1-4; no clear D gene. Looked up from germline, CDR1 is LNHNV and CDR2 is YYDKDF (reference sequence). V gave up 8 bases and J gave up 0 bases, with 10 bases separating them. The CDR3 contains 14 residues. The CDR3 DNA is TGTGCCACCTGGAAGGGAGCAACTAATGAAAAACTGTTTTTT. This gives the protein CATWKGATNEKLFF. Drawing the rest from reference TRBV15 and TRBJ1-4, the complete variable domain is DAMVIQNPRYQVTQFGKPVTLSCSQTLNHNVMYWYQQKSSQAPKLLFHYYDKDFNNEADTPDNFQSRRPNTSFCFLDIRSPGLGDTAMYLCATWKGATNEKLFFGSGTQLSVL.

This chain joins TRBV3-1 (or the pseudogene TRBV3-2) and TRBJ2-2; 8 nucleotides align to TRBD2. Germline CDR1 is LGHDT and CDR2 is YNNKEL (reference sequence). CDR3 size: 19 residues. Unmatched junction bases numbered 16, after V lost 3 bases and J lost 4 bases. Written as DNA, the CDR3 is TGTGCCAGCAGCCAGGAGGGGACTAGGTCGGCCGGCGTCACCGGGGAGCTGTTTTTT. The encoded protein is CASSQEGTRSAGVTGELFF.

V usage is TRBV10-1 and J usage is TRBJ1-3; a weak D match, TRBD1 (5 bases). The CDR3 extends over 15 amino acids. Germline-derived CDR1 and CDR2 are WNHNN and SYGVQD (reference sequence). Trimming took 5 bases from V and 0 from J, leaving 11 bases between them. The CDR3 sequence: CASSLTAGSGNTIYF. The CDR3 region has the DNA TGCGCCAGCAGTCTGACAGCCGGCTCTGGAAACACCATATATTTT.

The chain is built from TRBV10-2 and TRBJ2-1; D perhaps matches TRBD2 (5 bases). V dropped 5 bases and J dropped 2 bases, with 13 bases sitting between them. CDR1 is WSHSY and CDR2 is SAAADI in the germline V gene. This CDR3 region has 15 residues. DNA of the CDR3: TGCGCCAGCAGTCCCTACCAACTAGCCTACAATGAGCAGTTCTTC. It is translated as CASSPYQLAYNEQFF.

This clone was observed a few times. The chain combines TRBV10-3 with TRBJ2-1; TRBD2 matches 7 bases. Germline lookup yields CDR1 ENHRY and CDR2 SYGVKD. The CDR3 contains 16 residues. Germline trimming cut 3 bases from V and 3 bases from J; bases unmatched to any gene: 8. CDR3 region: CAISDYPTSSYNEQFF. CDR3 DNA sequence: TGTGCCATCAGTGACTATCCGACTAGCAGCTACAATGAGCAGTTCTTC.